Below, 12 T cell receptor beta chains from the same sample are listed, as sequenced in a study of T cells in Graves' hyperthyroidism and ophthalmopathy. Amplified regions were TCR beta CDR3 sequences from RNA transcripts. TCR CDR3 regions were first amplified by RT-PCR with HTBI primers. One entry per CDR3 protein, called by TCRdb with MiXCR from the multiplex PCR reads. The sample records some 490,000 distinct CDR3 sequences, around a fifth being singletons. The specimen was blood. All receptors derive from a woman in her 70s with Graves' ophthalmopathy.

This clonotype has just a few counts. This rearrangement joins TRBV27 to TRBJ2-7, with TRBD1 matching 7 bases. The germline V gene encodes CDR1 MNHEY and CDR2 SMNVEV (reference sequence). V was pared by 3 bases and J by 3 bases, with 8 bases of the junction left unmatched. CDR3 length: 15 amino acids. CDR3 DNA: TGTGCCAGCAGTTTTGCGACAGGGTCGGACTACGAGCAGTACTTC. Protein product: CASSFATGSDYEQYF.

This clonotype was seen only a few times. Here the CDR3 DNA reads TGTGCCACCAGTGTCTACGACAGGGTTCTGGAGCCCCAGCATTTT. Protein: CATSVYDRVLEPQHF. The V and J genes are TRBV24-1 and TRBJ1-5; 7 bases are shared with TRBD1. CDR3 length: 15 residues. The germline gives CDR1 KGHDR, CDR2 SFDVKD. With 5 bases clipped from V and 8 bases from J, the junction kept 11 bases outside the gene matches.

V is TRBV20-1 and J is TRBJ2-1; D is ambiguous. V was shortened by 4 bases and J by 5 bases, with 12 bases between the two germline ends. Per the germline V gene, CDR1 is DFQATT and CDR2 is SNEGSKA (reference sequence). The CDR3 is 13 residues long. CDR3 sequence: CSAMRTNHNEQFF. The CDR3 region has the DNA TGCAGTGCTATGAGGACGAACCACAATGAGCAGTTCTTC.

The CDR3 DNA reads TGTGCCAGCAGCTTAAACACCGGGGCCGCTGCTTTCTTT. Its translation is CASSLNTGAAAFF. The J gene is TRBJ1-1, the V gene TRBV7-3, with a possible D match to TRBD1 (5 bases). Looked up from germline, CDR1 is SGHTA and CDR2 is FQGTGA. V was trimmed by 1 base and J by 11 bases, leaving 14 bases between them. The CDR3 consists of 13 residues.

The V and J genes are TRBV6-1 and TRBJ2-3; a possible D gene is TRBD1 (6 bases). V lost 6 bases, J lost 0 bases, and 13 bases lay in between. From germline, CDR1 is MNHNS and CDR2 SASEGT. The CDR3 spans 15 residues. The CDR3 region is CASSKLGGSTDTQYF. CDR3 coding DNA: TGTGCCAGCAGCAAGCTAGGGGGTAGCACAGATACGCAGTATTTT.

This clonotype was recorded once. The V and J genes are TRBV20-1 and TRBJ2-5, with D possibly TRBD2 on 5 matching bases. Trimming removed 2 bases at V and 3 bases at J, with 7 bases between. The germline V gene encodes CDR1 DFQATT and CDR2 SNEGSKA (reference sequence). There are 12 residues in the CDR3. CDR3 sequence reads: CSARKGEETQYF. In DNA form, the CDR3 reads TGCAGTGCTAGAAAGGGAGAAGAGACCCAGTACTTC.

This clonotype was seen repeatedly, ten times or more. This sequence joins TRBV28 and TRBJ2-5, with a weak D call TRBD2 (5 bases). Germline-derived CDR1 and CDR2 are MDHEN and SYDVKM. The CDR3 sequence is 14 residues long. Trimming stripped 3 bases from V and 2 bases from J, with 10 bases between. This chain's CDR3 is CASSLVGRQETQYF. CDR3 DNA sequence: TGTGCCAGCAGTTTGGTAGGGAGACAAGAGACCCAGTACTTC.

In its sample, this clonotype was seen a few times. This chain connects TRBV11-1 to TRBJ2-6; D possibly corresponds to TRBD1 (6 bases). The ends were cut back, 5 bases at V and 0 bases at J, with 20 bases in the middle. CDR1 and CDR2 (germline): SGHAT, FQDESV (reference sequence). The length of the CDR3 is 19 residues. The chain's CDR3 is CASSMEPRGLYSGANVLTF. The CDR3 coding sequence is TGTGCCAGCAGCATGGAACCCAGGGGATTATACTCTGGGGCCAACGTCCTGACTTTC.

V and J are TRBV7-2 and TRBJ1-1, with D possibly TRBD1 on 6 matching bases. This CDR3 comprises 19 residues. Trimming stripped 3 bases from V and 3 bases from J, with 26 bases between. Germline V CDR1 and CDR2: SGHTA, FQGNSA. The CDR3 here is CASSFGARQAGGPDTEAFF. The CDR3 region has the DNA TGTGCCAGCAGCTTCGGGGCGAGACAGGCGGGAGGCCCGGACACTGAAGCTTTCTTT.

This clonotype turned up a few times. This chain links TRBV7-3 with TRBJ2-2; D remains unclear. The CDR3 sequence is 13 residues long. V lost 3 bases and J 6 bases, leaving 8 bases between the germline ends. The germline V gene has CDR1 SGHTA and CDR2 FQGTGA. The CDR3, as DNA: TGTGCCAGCAGCTTTACTAAAGCCGGGGAGCTGTTTTTT. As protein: CASSFTKAGELFF.

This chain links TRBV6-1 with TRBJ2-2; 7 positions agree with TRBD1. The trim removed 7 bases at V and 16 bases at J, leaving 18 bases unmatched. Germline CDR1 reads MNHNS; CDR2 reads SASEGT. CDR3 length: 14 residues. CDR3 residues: CASTRGEPRGKPFF. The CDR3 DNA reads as TGTGCCAGCACACGAGGGGAACCCAGGGGGAAACCGTTTTTT.

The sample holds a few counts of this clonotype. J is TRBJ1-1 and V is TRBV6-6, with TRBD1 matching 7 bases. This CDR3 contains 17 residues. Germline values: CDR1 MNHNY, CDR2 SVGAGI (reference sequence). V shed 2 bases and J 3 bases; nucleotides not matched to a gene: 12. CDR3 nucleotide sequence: TGTGCCAGCAGTTACCGTATACCAGGGGGGAAGCACACTGAAGCTTTCTTT. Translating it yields CASSYRIPGGKHTEAFF.